Included here is one T cell receptor (beta chain) sequence, with context. This table comes from immunoSEQ multiplex PCR, and its TCRdb copy is limited to in-frame clones, with some not included. The top ten hold about 25% of the sample, which has tens of thousands of clones, around 83% seen once. Germline V gene lookup returns CDR1 SEHNR and CDR2 FQNEAQ (reference sequence). V trimming: 3 bases; J trimming: 4 bases; junction bases outside the gene matches: 9. The CDR3 sequence is 18 residues long. This specimen comes from a study of blood T cell repertoires in COVID-19. The wider study: In each case, the material was cDNA or gDNA derived from T cells, B-cell-depleted T cells, or PBMCs.

The chain couples TRBV7-9 to TRBJ2-1; TRBD2 matches at 13 bases. The sequence came from a man between 65 and 85 years old with active COVID-19. Material for sequencing was peripheral blood. CDR3 DNA sequence: TGTGCCAGCAGCTTCACGACTAGCGGGAGGAGTGGGTACAATGAGCAGTTCTTC. Translation: CASSFTTSGRSGYNEQFF.